This entry lists 32 T cell receptor beta chains sequenced from one sample in a study of shared clonotypes between healthy human individuals. Measured with immunoSEQ multiplex PCR; TCRdb has only the in-frame clones, and not every one. The sample carries about 2.3 million clones, less than 95% recorded once. Sequencing was carried out using naive CD4+ T cells from PBMCs. Subset here: CD45RA+ positively selected. These receptors were taken from a man younger than 35 in good health. Some clones in this sample may be carry-over from other donors' samples.

A single count supports this clone. Other DNA sequences in this sample translate to the same CDR3. The chain links TRBV25-1 to TRBJ2-3; D is ambiguous. Trimming took 4 bases from V and 2 from J, leaving 4 bases between them. The CDR3 has 12 residues. Germline V CDR1 and CDR2: MGHDK, SYGVNS. CDR3 bases: TGTGCCAGCAGTGTATCCACAGATACGCAGTATTTT. It codes for CASSVSTDTQYF.

This chain uses TRBV6-1 with TRBJ2-1; D is ambiguous. Germline loops: CDR1 MNHNS, CDR2 SASEGT. The CDR3 contains 17 residues. V lost 0 bases and J lost 2, with 14 bases in between. In DNA form, the CDR3 reads TGTGCCAGCAGTGAAGCGCTTCGGGTTAGCCCCTACAATGAGCAGTTCTTC. As protein: CASSEALRVSPYNEQFF.

This chain uses TRBV27 with TRBJ2-4; tentatively, D is TRBD2 (6 bases). Deletions cut 5 bases from V and 8 bases from J, with 22 bases between. CDR1 and CDR2 from the germline V gene are MNHEY and SMNVEV (reference sequence). This CDR3 has 16 residues. CDR3 nucleotides: TGTGCCAGCAGTCCTCGGGGCGCAGGGAGGAGAGACATTCAGTACTTC. Residues: CASSPRGAGRRDIQYF.

V and J are TRBV9 and TRBJ1-1, with D hard to call. Trimming removed 0 bases from V and 5 bases from J, with 8 bases in between. Germline assignment: CDR1 SGDLS and CDR2 YYNGEE. This CDR3 has 13 residues. DNA for the CDR3: TGTGCCAGCAGCGTAGAGGCGTGGACTGAAGCTTTCTTT. This sequence encodes CASSVEAWTEAFF. The variable domain in full, with the rest retrieved from reference TRBV9 and TRBJ1-1, is DSGVTQTPKHLITATGQRVTLRCSPRSGDLSVYWYQQSLDQGLQFLIQYYNGEERAKGNILERFSAQQFPDLHSELNLSSLELGDSALYFCASSVEAWTEAFFGQGTRLTVV.

J is TRBJ1-2 and V is TRBV28, with 12 bases matching TRBD1. Unmatched junction bases numbered 17, after V lost 10 bases and J lost 8 bases. Germline V gives CDR1 MDHEN, CDR2 SYDVKM. The length of the CDR3 is 16 residues. The CDR3 DNA sequence: TGTGCCACCAATGGGGACAGGGGGCGACTTCCGACCGGCTACACCTTC. Amino acid sequence: CATNGDRGRLPTGYTF.

This rearrangement joins TRBV5-1 to TRBJ1-3; TRBD1 might be the D (5 bases). The CDR3 covers 15 residues. V was clipped by 0 bases and J by 4 bases, with 11 bases between them. Per germline, CDR1 SGHRS and CDR2 YFSETQ. Here the CDR3 DNA reads TGCGCCAGCAGCTTGGAAGCCCGGGACGGAAACACCATATATTTT. It translates to CASSLEARDGNTIYF.

This chain connects TRBV28 to TRBJ2-7; maybe TRBD2 (6 bases). From germline, CDR1 is MDHEN and CDR2 SYDVKM. The germline V and J ends were trimmed by 2 bases and 0 bases, with 11 bases remaining between them. The CDR3 is 15 residues long. The CDR3 is CASSLGGLYSYEQYF. The CDR3 DNA reads as TGTGCCAGCAGTTTAGGAGGGCTTTACTCCTACGAGCAGTACTTC.

This clone was counted once. The chain carries TRBV5-1 and TRBJ1-5; D possibly corresponds to TRBD1 (5 bases). This CDR3 is 17 amino acids long. The ends were cut back, 0 bases at V and 1 base at J, with 14 bases in the middle. Germline CDR1 reads SGHRS; CDR2 reads YFSETQ. The CDR3 DNA follows: TGCGCCAGCAGCTTGGGGCCGTCGGGGCCCAGCAATCAGCCCCAGCATTTT. Its translation is CASSLGPSGPSNQPQHF.

This chain uses TRBV7-9 with TRBJ2-7; the D is unclear. The CDR3 consists of 15 residues. The germline V and J ends were trimmed by 1 base and 2 bases, with 12 bases remaining between them. The germline V gene encodes CDR1 SEHNR and CDR2 FQNEAQ (reference sequence). The CDR3: CASSLVGTVAYEQYF. CDR3 bases: TGTGCCAGCAGCTTAGTGGGCACAGTTGCCTACGAGCAGTACTTC.

This chain uses TRBV2 with TRBJ1-4, with D perhaps matching TRBD1 (5 bases). V lost 6 bases and J lost 4, with 6 bases in between. The CDR3 runs to 12 residues. The germline gives CDR1 SNHLY, CDR2 FYNNEI. The CDR3 nucleotides are TGTGCCAGCAGCGGGGGTAATGAAAAACTGTTTTTT. Residues: CASSGGNEKLFF.

The rearrangement joins TRBV30 to TRBJ2-5; D uncertain. V dropped 0 bases and J dropped 1 base, with 9 bases sitting between them. From germline, CDR1 is GTSNPN and CDR2 SVGIG (reference sequence). The CDR3 has 14 residues. In DNA form, the CDR3 reads TGTGCCTGGAGTGTAGGAGCAGGCCAAGAGACCCAGTACTTC. Translation: CAWSVGAGQETQYF.

The chain is built from TRBV6-6 and TRBJ2-7; D gene uncertain. The CDR3 has 12 residues. Germline V CDR1 and CDR2: MNHNY, SVGAGI (reference sequence). V shed 5 bases and J shed 1 base, with 6 bases lying between them. The CDR3 DNA reads TGTGCCAGCAGTCTCAATTCCTACGAGCAGTACTTC. This gives the protein CASSLNSYEQYF.

The chain couples TRBV2 to TRBJ2-3; D is perhaps TRBD2 (6 bases). Germline loops: CDR1 SNHLY, CDR2 FYNNEI. The CDR3 runs to 14 residues. V lost 6 bases to trimming and J lost 3 bases, with 13 bases between them. This CDR3 is CASSPTSSTDTQYF. The CDR3 DNA sequence: TGTGCCAGCAGCCCCACTAGCAGTACAGATACGCAGTATTTT.

The chain links TRBV28 to TRBJ1-1; TRBD1 might be the D (6 bases). Germline V CDR1 and CDR2: MDHEN, SYDVKM. This CDR3 is built from 16 residues. V was trimmed by 2 bases and J by 3 bases, leaving 16 bases between them. The CDR3 protein is CASSLRAGAGDTEAFF. Here the CDR3 DNA reads TGTGCCAGCAGTTTAAGGGCTGGGGCAGGGGACACTGAAGCTTTCTTT.

The chain couples TRBV5-1 to TRBJ2-6, with TRBD1 identical over 7 bases. The CDR3 is made up of 18 amino acids. The V and J ends lost 0 bases and 3 bases, in that order; junction bases with no gene match: 9. The germline CDR1 and CDR2 sequences are SGHRS and YFSETQ. In DNA form, the CDR3 reads TGCGCCAGCAGCTTGGAGCAGGGGGAAGCTGGTGGGGCCAACGTCCTGACTTTC. It specifies CASSLEQGEAGGANVLTF.

This chain uses TRBV7-2 with TRBJ2-7; no reliable D call. Germline V lookup: CDR1 SGHTA, CDR2 FQGNSA. The V end was cut by 3 bases, the J end by 3 bases, with 9 bases between. The CDR3 is made up of 13 amino acids. In DNA, the CDR3 is TGTGCCAGCAGCTTCTTTGGGGACTACGAGCAGTACTTC. Amino acids: CASSFFGDYEQYF.

This chain links TRBV7-9 with TRBJ2-5, with 12 nucleotides matching TRBD2. This CDR3 has 16 residues. Trimming cost V 5 bases and J 2 bases; bases outside gene matches: 6. The germline CDR1 and CDR2 sequences are SEHNR and FQNEAQ (reference sequence). The CDR3 nucleotides are TGTGCCAGCAGCCCGAGAGGACTAGCGGGGCAAGAGACCCAGTACTTC. Translated, it gives CASSPRGLAGQETQYF.

V and J are TRBV5-1 and TRBJ2-5, with D possibly being TRBD2 (5 bases). CDR3 size: 13 residues. Germline-derived CDR1 and CDR2 are SGHRS and YFSETQ. With 4 bases removed from V and 4 bases from J, the gap between germline ends came to 11 bases. CDR3 sequence: CASSAGLAETQYF. The CDR3 nucleotides read TGCGCCAGCAGCGCCGGGCTAGCAGAGACCCAGTACTTC.

The chain uses TRBV2 and TRBJ2-5; a possible D gene is TRBD2 (6 bases). Trimming shortened V by 7 bases and J by 8 bases, and 20 bases separated the two germline ends. The CDR3 runs 14 residues. The V gene's germline CDR1 is SNHLY and CDR2 FYNNEI. The DNA for the CDR3 is TGTGCCAGCAATGAGCGGGCGAGGGGAGAAACCCAGTACTTC. This translates into CASNERARGETQYF.

This clone was seen once. J is TRBJ2-2 and V is TRBV30; a possible D gene is TRBD1 (5 bases). V was cut by 2 bases and J by 1 base, with 5 bases left in between. CDR1 and CDR2 (germline): GTSNPN, SVGIG (reference sequence). CDR3 size: 13 residues. The CDR3 nucleotides are TGTGCCTGGAGTACAGGGAACACCGGGGAGCTGTTTTTT. This encodes CAWSTGNTGELFF.

The chain recombines TRBV5-1 with TRBJ1-5, with 7 bases aligning to TRBD1. The V segment lost 5 bases and the J segment 4 bases; nucleotides outside the gene matches: 9. CDR3 size: 15 residues. Germline values: CDR1 SGHRS, CDR2 YFSETQ. CDR3 coding DNA: TGCGCCAGCAGATACGGGACAGAGCCAAATCAGCCCCAGCATTTT. Encoded protein: CASRYGTEPNQPQHF.

This clone was found once. This chain joins TRBV7-9 and TRBJ1-2; TRBD1 is a possible D gene (5 bases). The germline V gene has CDR1 SEHNR and CDR2 FQNEAQ (reference sequence). The CDR3 sequence is 15 residues long. The V and J ends lost 6 bases and 1 base respectively, with 15 bases between them. The CDR3 DNA follows: TGTGCCAGCAGGCCCCGACAGAGAGATAACTATGGCTACACCTTC. Its protein is CASRPRQRDNYGYTF.

V gene TRBV29-1 combines with J gene TRBJ2-7; D not certain. Germline V gene data show CDR1 as SQVTM and CDR2 as ANQGSEA. This CDR3 has 12 residues. The V end was cut by 4 bases, the J end by 6 bases, with 13 bases between. The DNA of the CDR3 is TGCAGCGTTGTACACACCCTAGGCGAGCAGTACTTC. Amino acid sequence: CSVVHTLGEQYF.

The chain couples TRBV5-4 to TRBJ2-1; 7 positions agree with TRBD1. CDR3 length: 16 amino acids. V lost 0 bases to trimming and J lost 6 bases; unmatched junction nucleotides: 9. CDR1 is SGHNT and CDR2 is YYREEE in the germline V gene (reference sequence). CDR3 sequence reads: CASSLGTGHPSNEQFF. The DNA of the CDR3 is TGTGCCAGCAGCTTGGGGACAGGTCATCCTAGCAATGAGCAGTTCTTC.

This sequence joins TRBV28 and TRBJ2-1; D possibly corresponds to TRBD1 (5 bases). Germline loops: CDR1 MDHEN, CDR2 SYDVKM. The V end lost 7 bases, the J end lost 0 bases, and 10 bases lay between the germline ends. The CDR3 runs to 14 residues. In DNA, the CDR3 is TGTGCCAGCAACCCAGGGTCCTCCTACAATGAGCAGTTCTTC. It encodes CASNPGSSYNEQFF.

Concerning this clone: This sample includes further DNA sequences coding for the same CDR3. This chain uses TRBV7-8 with TRBJ2-1; 7 bases are a match to TRBD1. The germline V gene encodes CDR1 SGHVS and CDR2 FQNEAQ. V lost 3 bases to trimming and J lost 3 bases; unmatched junction nucleotides: 2. The CDR3 consists of 14 residues. Here the CDR3 reads CASSLTGNYNEQFF. The DNA of the CDR3 is TGTGCCAGCAGCTTGACAGGGAACTACAATGAGCAGTTCTTC.

The chain couples TRBV7-3 to TRBJ2-3; TRBD2 might be the D (5 bases). The CDR3 extends over 14 amino acids. Between the trimmed V and J ends, which lost 6 bases and 2 bases, there was a span of 12 bases. In germline, CDR1 is SGHTA, CDR2 FQGTGA. CDR3 sequence reads: CASRPAANTDTQYF. DNA of the CDR3: TGTGCCAGCAGACCAGCGGCAAACACAGATACGCAGTATTTT.

This clone was picked up one time. The rearrangement joins TRBV27 to TRBJ1-1; no definite D call. This CDR3 region has 15 residues. The germline V gene encodes CDR1 MNHEY and CDR2 SMNVEV (reference sequence). V shed 7 bases and J shed 6 bases, with 21 bases lying between them. The CDR3 DNA follows: TGTGCCAGCACCAATTCCGCCTATATACGCGCTGAAGCTTTCTTT. Its protein product is CASTNSAYIRAEAFF.

The V and J genes are TRBV27 and TRBJ2-3, with no clear D. CDR3 length: 14 residues. Between the trimmed V and J ends, which lost 5 bases and 6 bases, there was a span of 15 bases. Germline values: CDR1 MNHEY, CDR2 SMNVEV (reference sequence). The CDR3 region is CASSRPELRDTQYF. Here the CDR3 DNA reads TGTGCCAGCAGTCGGCCGGAGCTCCGGGATACGCAGTATTTT.

This chain connects TRBV10-3 to TRBJ2-3; TRBD1 agrees at 8 bases. The germline gives CDR1 ENHRY, CDR2 SYGVKD. The CDR3 covers 17 residues. V dropped 7 bases and J dropped 4; count of bases not matched to a gene: 16. CDR3 residues: CAIKPNSGQGFADTQYF. CDR3 in DNA: TGTGCCATCAAGCCCAACTCAGGACAGGGTTTCGCAGATACGCAGTATTTT.

The chain couples TRBV10-3 to TRBJ1-6; TRBD1 matches at 9 bases. Germline loops: CDR1 ENHRY, CDR2 SYGVKD. The CDR3 runs 14 residues. The ends lost 6 bases at V and 11 bases at J; junction bases unmatched: 8. The CDR3 loop is CAISSDRGSTPLHF. DNA for the CDR3: TGTGCCATCAGCTCGGACAGGGGTTCAACACCCCTCCACTTT.

With respect to this clone: Other DNA sequences within the sample encode an identical CDR3. The chain employs TRBV6-6 and TRBJ1-5, with a possible D match to TRBD1 (5 bases). CDR3 length equals 14 residues. V dropped 4 bases and J dropped 1 base, with 8 bases sitting between them. CDR1 is MNHNY, CDR2 SVGAGI, per germline (reference sequence). As DNA, the CDR3 is TGTGCCAGCAGTTCCCGGGACAGCAATCAGCCCCAGCATTTT. As protein: CASSSRDSNQPQHF.